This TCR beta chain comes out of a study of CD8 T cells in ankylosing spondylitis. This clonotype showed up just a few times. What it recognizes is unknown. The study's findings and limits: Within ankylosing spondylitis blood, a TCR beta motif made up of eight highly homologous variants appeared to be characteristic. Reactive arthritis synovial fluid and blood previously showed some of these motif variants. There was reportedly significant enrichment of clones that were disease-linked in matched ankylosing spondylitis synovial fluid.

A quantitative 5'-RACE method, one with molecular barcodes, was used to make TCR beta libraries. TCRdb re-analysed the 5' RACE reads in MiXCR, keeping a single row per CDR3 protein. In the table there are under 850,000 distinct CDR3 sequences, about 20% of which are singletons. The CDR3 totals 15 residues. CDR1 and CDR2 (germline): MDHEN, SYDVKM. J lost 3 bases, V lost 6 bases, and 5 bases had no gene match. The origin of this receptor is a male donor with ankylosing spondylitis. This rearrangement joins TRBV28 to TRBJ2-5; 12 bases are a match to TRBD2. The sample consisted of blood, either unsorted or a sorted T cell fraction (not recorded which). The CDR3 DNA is TGTGCCAGCAGCTCGACTAGCGGGAGAAAAGAGACCCAGTACTTC. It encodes CASSSTSGRKETQYF.